These 19 T cell receptor beta chains were sequenced from one sample in a study of T-cell memory formation after mild COVID-19. MiXCR, applied by TCRdb to the 5' RACE reads, yields one record per CDR3 protein. The sample holds under 150,000 distinct CDR3 sequences, 22% seen once. The specimen was PBMCs or a T cell subset sorted from them (not recorded which). The receptors were gathered from a man between 18 and 29 years old who had mild COVID-19 (a few samples of this study predate the infection). Cell type and time point are not known.

This sequence joins TRBV20-1 and TRBJ1-6, with TRBD1 matching over 7 bases. The CDR3 extends over 15 amino acids. Germline CDR1 is DFQATT and CDR2 is SNEGSKA (reference sequence). The J segment lost 7 bases and the V segment lost 5 bases, leaving 11 bases of the junction unmatched. This CDR3 reads CSAPSPGQQNSPLHF. The CDR3 nucleotides are TGCAGTGCTCCAAGCCCGGGACAGCAAAATTCACCCCTCCACTTT.

This clonotype has more than one count but fewer than ten. The rearrangement uses TRBV3-1 and TRBJ2-1, with 12 positions matching TRBD2. The CDR3 spans 14 residues. The V gene end was trimmed by 6 bases and the J gene end by 9 bases; junction bases not matched to a gene: 6. The germline V gene has CDR1 LGHDT and CDR2 YNNKEL (reference sequence). CDR3 protein: CASSPGLAGFEQFF. The CDR3 DNA reads TGTGCCAGCAGTCCCGGACTAGCGGGGTTTGAGCAGTTCTTC.

This clonotype was counted only a few times. This sequence joins TRBV11-1 and TRBJ2-7; D remains unclear. The CDR3 has 14 residues. Trimming took 3 bases from V and 5 from J, leaving 14 bases between them. Germline CDR1 reads SGHAT; CDR2 reads FQDESV (reference sequence). In DNA form, the CDR3 reads TGTGCCAGCAGCTTTGGAGTTAAAATCCACGAGCAGTACTTC. Its translation: CASSFGVKIHEQYF.

This rearrangement joins TRBV27 to TRBJ2-7; 12 bases match TRBD2. Germline loops: CDR1 MNHEY, CDR2 SMNVEV (reference sequence). The CDR3 contains 17 residues. J lost 7 bases, V lost 4 bases, and 14 bases had no gene match. The CDR3 DNA follows: TGTGCCAGCAGTTCGCCTAGCGGGGGGGCCGGGGTTAGGGAGCAGTACTTC. It is translated as CASSSPSGGAGVREQYF.

The chain couples TRBV30 to TRBJ2-1, with TRBD2 as a possible D gene (5 bases). With 0 bases removed from V and 6 bases from J, the gap between germline ends came to 15 bases. Germline-derived CDR1 and CDR2 are GTSNPN and SVGIG (reference sequence). The CDR3 contains 15 residues. CDR3 in amino acids: CAWSVPSLAGNEQFF. CDR3 nucleotides: TGTGCCTGGAGTGTACCCTCCTTGGCGGGCAATGAGCAGTTCTTC.

The chain employs TRBV2 and TRBJ2-3; 8 bases are shared with TRBD2. The J segment lost 2 bases and the V segment lost 5 bases, leaving 15 bases of the junction unmatched. The CDR3 is 18 residues long. Germline V CDR1 and CDR2: SNHLY, FYNNEI. CDR3 amino acids: CASSSNPYGSGATDTQYF. CDR3 coding DNA: TGTGCCAGCAGTTCTAACCCGTATGGTAGCGGGGCCACAGATACGCAGTATTTT. The full variable domain, its missing parts supplied by reference TRBV2 and TRBJ2-3, is EPEVTQTPSHQVTQMGQEVILRCVPISNHLYFYWYRQILGQKVEFLVSFYNNEISEKSEIFDDQFSVERPDGSNFTLKIRSTKLEDSAMYFCASSSNPYGSGATDTQYFGPGTRLTVL.

The gene calls are TRBV9 and TRBJ2-2; 8 bases align to TRBD2. Germline lookup yields CDR1 SGDLS and CDR2 YYNGEE. This CDR3 contains 14 residues. Losses at the gene ends were 9 bases for V and 0 bases for J; bases not matched to a gene: 4. The CDR3 sequence is CATGRGANTGELFF. For the CDR3, the DNA is TGTGCCACCGGGAGGGGGGCGAACACCGGGGAGCTGTTTTTT.

In this sample, this clonotype turned up a few times. This chain connects TRBV7-9 to TRBJ1-6; D is possibly TRBD1 (6 bases). The CDR3 extends over 15 amino acids. V lost 5 bases, J lost 10 bases, and 18 bases lay in between. Germline CDR1 is SEHNR and CDR2 is FQNEAQ (reference sequence). CDR3 in DNA: TGTGCCAGCAGCCCCCTCGGGGGGGCTTTATCACCCCTCCACTTT. Translated, it gives CASSPLGGALSPLHF.

This chain joins TRBV4-2 and TRBJ2-1, with 7 bases lining up with TRBD2. The CDR3 is made up of 14 amino acids. In germline, CDR1 is LGHNA, CDR2 YNFKEQ. J gave up 8 bases and V 2 bases, and 6 bases lay outside the gene matches. The CDR3 loop is CASSQLRGEDEQFF. CDR3 DNA sequence: TGTGCCAGCAGCCAATTACGGGGGGAGGATGAGCAGTTCTTC.

V gene TRBV7-6 combines with J gene TRBJ2-5, with 8 bases fitting TRBD2. With 4 bases clipped from V and 5 bases from J, the junction kept 6 bases outside the gene matches. The CDR3 sequence is 14 residues long. The germline V gene has CDR1 SGHVS and CDR2 FNYEAQ. CDR3 DNA: TGTGCCAGCAGCTCCTCGGGGGGGAGCGAGACCCAGTACTTC. Translating it yields CASSSSGGSETQYF.

The sample holds a few counts of this clonotype. This rearrangement joins TRBV9 to TRBJ1-5, with 7 positions matching TRBD1. Trimming took 4 bases from V and 3 from J; bases not matched to a gene: 1. The CDR3 is 13 residues long. Germline loops: CDR1 SGDLS, CDR2 YYNGEE. CDR3: CASSQGDNQPQHF. The CDR3 DNA follows: TGTGCCAGCAGCCAGGGGGACAATCAGCCCCAGCATTTT.

This clonotype was detected only a few times. This chain joins TRBV28 and TRBJ2-3; D is perhaps TRBD2 (7 bases). V was clipped by 1 base and J by 0 bases, with 17 bases between them. CDR3 size: 18 residues. CDR1 and CDR2 from the germline V gene are MDHEN and SYDVKM. The CDR3 spells CASSLYTGGLTSTDTQYF. The CDR3 nucleotides read TGTGCCAGCAGTTTATATACGGGGGGCCTAACTAGCACAGATACGCAGTATTTT.

V and J are TRBV29-1 and TRBJ2-1, with a possible D match to TRBD1 (6 bases). This CDR3 is 14 amino acids long. With 2 bases removed from V and 5 bases from J, the gap between germline ends came to 13 bases. Germline CDR1 reads SQVTM; CDR2 reads ANQGSEA. CDR3 coding DNA: TGCAGCGTTGAAACGGGACACTACGACAATGAGCAGTTCTTC. This encodes CSVETGHYDNEQFF.

The chain links TRBV9 to TRBJ2-1, with D possibly called TRBD1 or TRBD2 (6 bases each). This CDR3 spans 15 amino acids. Trimming pared 3 bases from V and 0 bases from J, leaving 10 bases between. CDR1 and CDR2 (germline): SGDLS, YYNGEE. The CDR3 DNA is TGTGCCAGCAGCGGAGGGGGGAGCTCCTACAATGAGCAGTTCTTC. As protein: CASSGGGSSYNEQFF.

This clonotype was picked up a small number of times. CDR3 in amino acids: CSATRDDYNEQFF. The CDR3 coding sequence is TGCAGCGCCACCCGGGACGACTACAATGAGCAGTTCTTC. This chain connects TRBV29-1 to TRBJ2-1; D possibly matches TRBD1 or TRBD2 (5 bases each). Germline V CDR1 and CDR2: SQVTM, ANQGSEA. The V gene lost 7 bases and the J gene lost 3 bases, with 13 bases spanning the gap. The CDR3 is 13 amino acids.

The gene calls are TRBV20-1 and TRBJ1-3; 8 positions agree with TRBD1. The CDR3 consists of 16 residues. Looked up from germline, CDR1 is DFQATT and CDR2 is SNEGSKA (reference sequence). V trimming: 5 bases; J trimming: 0 bases; junction bases outside the gene matches: 9. This CDR3 reads CSAPSQGAISGNTIYF. The DNA of the CDR3 is TGCAGTGCTCCGTCGCAGGGGGCGATCTCTGGAAACACCATATATTTT.

The chain is built from TRBV6-2 or TRBV6-3 and TRBJ2-7, with D perhaps TRBD2 (5 bases). There are 14 residues in the CDR3. The ends were cut back, 5 bases at V and 0 bases at J, with 11 bases in the middle. The V gene's germline CDR1 is MNHEY and CDR2 SVGEGT. The DNA of the CDR3 is TGTGCCAGCAGTCGACTATCCAGCTCCTACGAGCAGTACGTC. It specifies CASSRLSSSYEQYV.

This chain links TRBV7-2 with TRBJ2-1; D is possibly TRBD1 (5 bases). The germline CDR1 and CDR2 sequences are SGHTA and FQGNSA. There are 15 residues in the CDR3. The ends were cut back, 2 bases at V and 5 bases at J, with 13 bases in the middle. The CDR3 reads CASSLWGSNNNEQFF. CDR3 nucleotides: TGTGCCAGCAGCTTATGGGGCAGTAATAACAATGAGCAGTTCTTC.

The chain carries TRBV12-3 or TRBV12-4 and TRBJ2-3; D is unclear. The CDR3 is made up of 14 amino acids. The V end lost 3 bases, the J end lost 6 bases, and 13 bases lay between the germline ends. The CDR3 protein is CASSFTGRGDTQYF. CDR3 DNA sequence: TGTGCCAGCAGTTTCACGGGTCGTGGCGATACGCAGTATTTT.